Shown below are 9 T cell receptor beta chains from a single sample sequenced in a study of shared clonotypes between healthy human individuals. Repertoires were generated with immunoSEQ multiplex PCR, while TCRdb's copy carries only in-frame clones and drops some. The sample lists 2 million to 2.5 million clones, approximately 95% occurring once. The specimen was naive CD4+ T cells sorted from blood. Sample subset: CD45RA+ positively selected. The origin of the receptors is a young man in good health.

The chain links TRBV10-3 to TRBJ2-1; the match to TRBD2 covers 11 bases. Trimming cost V 1 base and J 6 bases; bases outside gene matches: 8. CDR3 length: 17 residues. CDR1 is ENHRY, CDR2 SYGVKD, per germline. The CDR3, as DNA: TGTGCCATCAGTGAGTTAGCGGGAGGGCTCCAAAGCAATGAGCAGTTCTTC. Amino acids: CAISELAGGLQSNEQFF.

The chain is built from TRBV11-3 and TRBJ2-1; the D gene is possibly TRBD2 (5 bases). Germline CDR1 is SGHNT and CDR2 is YENEEA. This CDR3 is built from 14 residues. Trimming took off 4 bases at V and 1 base at J, with 8 bases between the two ends. For the CDR3, the DNA is TGTGCCAGCAGCTCCCAGCGGTCCTACAATGAGCAGTTCTTC. Translation: CASSSQRSYNEQFF.

The V and J genes are TRBV4-1 and TRBJ2-1, with D perhaps matching TRBD2 (6 bases). The germline CDR1 and CDR2 sequences are MGHRA and YSYEKL. The length of the CDR3 is 14 residues. Trimming shortened V by 6 bases and J by 5 bases, and 14 bases separated the two germline ends. The CDR3 region is CASSRQTGDNEQFF. CDR3 DNA: TGCGCCAGCAGTCGCCAGACGGGGGACAATGAGCAGTTCTTC.

V and J are TRBV6-5 and TRBJ1-1; tentative D call: TRBD1 (6 bases). Trimming took 4 bases from V and 2 from J, leaving 11 bases between them. The CDR3 is made up of 14 amino acids. The germline V gene has CDR1 MNHEY and CDR2 SVGAGI. CDR3 sequence: CASSSLDSNTEAFF. CDR3 coding DNA: TGTGCCAGCAGTTCCTTGGACAGTAACACTGAAGCTTTCTTT.

This clone appeared once. V gene TRBV28 combines with J gene TRBJ1-5, with 7 bases that match TRBD1. The CDR3 runs 16 residues. CDR1 and CDR2 (germline): MDHEN, SYDVKM. The trim removed 2 bases at V and 7 bases at J, leaving 11 bases unmatched. The CDR3 loop reads CASSLGTDRVWQPQHF. For the CDR3, the DNA is TGTGCCAGCAGTTTAGGAACCGACAGGGTGTGGCAGCCCCAGCATTTT.

CDR3 loop: CASSFRGSSPLHF. The CDR3 DNA follows: TGTGCCAGCAGCTTCAGGGGTAGTTCACCCCTCCACTTT. The V and J genes are TRBV5-6 and TRBJ1-6; D may be TRBD1 (6 bases). The CDR3 runs 13 residues. Germline CDR1 is SGHDT and CDR2 is YYEEEE. V dropped 2 bases and J dropped 9 bases, with 9 bases sitting between them.

The chain is built from TRBV28 and TRBJ1-2, with a weak D call TRBD1 (5 bases). There are 13 residues in the CDR3. Germline CDR1 MDHEN, CDR2 SYDVKM. V lost 3 bases and J 4 bases, leaving 9 bases between the germline ends. In DNA form, the CDR3 reads TGTGCCAGCAGTTTTCGGACACCCTATGGCTACACCTTC. As protein: CASSFRTPYGYTF.

J is TRBJ1-2 and V is TRBV14; the D is unclear. The ends were cut back, 4 bases at V and 4 bases at J, with 19 bases in the middle. Looked up from germline, CDR1 is SGHDN and CDR2 is FVKESK. This CDR3 region has 16 residues. The CDR3 sequence: CASSPMPGPLIYGYTF. The CDR3 DNA reads TGTGCCAGCAGCCCCATGCCGGGCCCCCTAATCTATGGCTACACCTTC.

The J gene is TRBJ2-2, the V gene TRBV5-4; 9 bases are shared with TRBD2. Unmatched junction bases numbered 2, after V lost 2 bases and J lost 0 bases. This CDR3 region has 16 residues. Per the germline V gene, CDR1 is SGHNT and CDR2 is YYREEE (reference sequence). The CDR3 region is CASSFGGRANTGELFF. In DNA, the CDR3 is TGTGCCAGCAGCTTCGGCGGGAGGGCGAACACCGGGGAGCTGTTTTTT. Supplemented by reference TRBV5-4 and TRBJ2-2, the full variable domain reads ETGVTQSPTHLIKTRGQQVTLRCSSQSGHNTVSWYQQALGQGPQFIFQYYREEENGRGNFPPRFSGLQFPNYSSELNVNALELDDSALYLCASSFGGRANTGELFFGEGSRLTVL.